Following are 13 T cell receptor beta chains from one sample sequenced in a study of preoperative IRX-2 immunotherapy in early breast cancer. Treatment noted: preoperative locoregional IRX-2 cytokine immunotherapy. Sequenced by immunoSEQ multiplex PCR; TCRdb stores in-frame clones only, minus some. This sample yields approximately 38,000 clones, of which approximately 85% are seen a single time; nearly 1.5% belongs to the top ten. The sample here was lymph node tissue, taken after IRX-2 immunotherapy. These receptors were taken from a human donor with breast cancer.

In nucleotides, the CDR3 is TGTGCCTCCCAAGCCCGAAGATCTGCAACTAATGAAAAACTGTTTTTT. Amino acids: CASQARRSATNEKLFF. The chain joins TRBV19 to TRBJ1-4; D not certain. In germline, CDR1 is LNHDA, CDR2 SQIVND (reference sequence). The CDR3 loop spans 16 amino acids. With 11 bases removed from V and 0 bases from J, the gap between germline ends came to 19 bases.

V gene TRBV1 combines with J gene TRBJ1-1; the D call TRBD1 from the table was never checked on the DNA. TRBV1 corresponds to a pseudogene. The CDR3 is 15 residues long. CDR3 bases: TGCGCCAGCAGACAAGCCGGACAGTTGAACACTGAAGCTTTCTTT. Protein: CASRQAGQLNTEAFF.

This clone has a handful of counts. The V and J genes are TRBV11-3 and TRBJ2-6; D perhaps matches TRBD1 (5 bases). Per the germline V gene, CDR1 is SGHNT and CDR2 is YENEEA. The germline V and J ends were trimmed by 3 bases and 0 bases, with 15 bases remaining between them. This CDR3 spans 18 amino acids. CDR3 coding DNA: TGTGCCAGCAGCTTGGGGCCGCTGTCCAGCTCTGGGGCCAACGTCCTGACTTTC. Translated, it gives CASSLGPLSSSGANVLTF.

This clone was recorded a few times. J is TRBJ2-7 and V is TRBV6-8; unclear D gene. CDR1 is MNHGY, CDR2 SAAAGT, per germline. The CDR3 contains 14 residues. V was pared by 2 bases and J by 2 bases, with 10 bases between. CDR3: CASSYNQRPYEQYF. Written as DNA, the CDR3 is TGTGCCAGCAGTTACAATCAGAGACCCTACGAGCAGTACTTC.

This chain connects TRBV29-1 to TRBJ2-1; TRBD1 agrees at 9 bases. Germline V CDR1 and CDR2: SQVTM, ANQGSEA. The CDR3 has 16 amino acids. V gave up 3 bases and J gave up 6 bases; unmatched junction bases: 12. The CDR3 DNA sequence: TGCAGCGTTGATCAGGCCTGGGGACAGGGTTCCAATGAGCAGTTCTTC. Residues: CSVDQAWGQGSNEQFF.

This rearrangement joins TRBV6-8 to TRBJ2-1; 9 bases agree with TRBD2. The V and J ends lost 2 bases and 3 bases, in that order; junction bases with no gene match: 5. The CDR3 spans 16 residues. Germline assignment: CDR1 MNHGY and CDR2 SAAAGT. DNA of the CDR3: TGTGCCAGCAGTTACACAGTGCGGGGGGGCTACAATGAGCAGTTCTTC. Translated: CASSYTVRGGYNEQFF.

This rearrangement joins TRBV9 to TRBJ1-5, with unresolved D. CDR1 and CDR2 from the germline V gene are SGDLS and YYNGEE. The CDR3 consists of 16 residues. V was cut by 5 bases and J by 1 base, with 16 bases left in between. Here the CDR3 reads CASSEFSGMSNQPQHF. For the CDR3, the DNA is TGTGCCAGCAGTGAATTTTCGGGTATGAGCAATCAGCCCCAGCATTTT.

This chain joins TRBV1 and TRBJ2-2; TRBD1, the D gene given by the table, was not confirmed from the DNA. TRBV1 is an annotated pseudogene. The CDR3 is 15 amino acids. The CDR3 here is CASSQGQGAYGELFF. The CDR3, as DNA: TGCGCCAGCAGCCAAGGACAGGGGGCATACGGGGAGCTGTTTTTT.

The chain has TRBV29-1 and TRBJ1-4; TRBD1 might be the D (6 bases). V lost 4 bases and J lost 8, with 11 bases in between. This CDR3 is 12 amino acids long. Germline-derived CDR1 and CDR2 are SQVTM and ANQGSEA. The CDR3 sequence is CSVGGAGEKLFF. The CDR3 DNA reads as TGCAGCGTTGGGGGGGCGGGCGAAAAACTGTTTTTT.

The V gene is TRBV6-4, the J gene TRBJ2-7; D gene unclear. V was pared by 3 bases and J by 3 bases, with 9 bases between. The CDR3 covers 13 residues. Germline V gene lookup returns CDR1 MRHNA and CDR2 SNTAGT. This chain's CDR3 is CASSDFTHYEQYF. The CDR3 DNA reads TGTGCCAGCAGTGATTTTACCCACTACGAGCAGTACTTC.

V is TRBV7-6 and J is TRBJ2-2, with D perhaps TRBD1 (6 bases). The CDR3 consists of 15 residues. The V gene lost 7 bases and the J gene lost 7 bases, with 19 bases spanning the gap. CDR1 is SGHVS and CDR2 is FNYEAQ in the germline V gene. CDR3 loop: CASTWGIRTDGELFF. DNA for the CDR3: TGTGCCAGCACCTGGGGTATAAGGACAGACGGGGAGCTGTTTTTT.

This clone was recorded once. The V and J genes are TRBV11-3 and TRBJ2-2, with TRBD1 matching over 9 bases. Germline V gives CDR1 SGHNT, CDR2 YENEEA. The V gene end was trimmed by 7 bases and the J gene end by 5 bases; junction bases not matched to a gene: 5. The CDR3 length is 14 residues. CDR3 loop: CASKGQGGTGELFF. CDR3 coding DNA: TGTGCCAGCAAGGGACAGGGAGGGACCGGGGAGCTGTTTTTT.

This chain uses TRBV19 with TRBJ1-3; D is possibly TRBD1 (6 bases). Trimming removed 5 bases from V and 0 bases from J, with 14 bases in between. The CDR3 runs to 16 residues. The germline V gene has CDR1 LNHDA and CDR2 SQIVND (reference sequence). The DNA for the CDR3 is TGTGCCAGTAGTCCCCCCGACAGGATCTCTGGAAACACCATATATTTT. Amino acid sequence: CASSPPDRISGNTIYF.